The entry that follows covers one T cell receptor (beta chain) sequence. This sample stems from a study of blood T cell repertoires in COVID-19. Germline loops: CDR1 LNHDA, CDR2 SQIVND (reference sequence). Germline trimming cut 4 bases from V and 2 bases from J; bases unmatched to any gene: 6. The CDR3 has 16 amino acids. The data were produced by immunoSEQ multiplex PCR, yet TCRdb's version contains in-frame clones alone and is incomplete. The table lists 190,000 or so clones, approximately 82% of them singletons. V usage is TRBV19 and J usage is TRBJ2-1; 9 bases agree with TRBD2. The receptor comes from a man aged 50-60 years with active or convalescent COVID-19. The specimen sequenced was peripheral blood. CDR3 loop: CASSNMRGGPYNEQFF. CDR3 sequence (DNA): TGTGCCAGTAGTAATATGCGGGGGGGCCCCTACAATGAGCAGTTCTTC.